The sequence of this T cell receptor beta chain was determined in a study of blood T cell repertoires in COVID-19 (dated by TCRdb to 2018 to 2020). Regarding the research as a whole: Collaborator samples came from the United States, Italy and Spain and covered acute and convalescent phases of COVID-19. The material from the prospective study consisted of cDNA or gDNA derived from T cells, B-cell-depleted T cells, or PBMCs. A de-identified subject ID, COVID-19 status, age in years and sex were almost always included in the sample metadata. The samples were drawn from the first 160 participants of the ongoing ImmuneRACE study and from 1,254 subjects provided by 6 global collaborators. HLA class I and class II types, where available, came from metadata supplied by the sample provider rather than from assay-based typing. The repertoires were released in a freely available public database meant as a resource for research on the immune response to SARS-CoV-2. Subjects who had been exposed to COVID-19, were actively infected with it, or had recovered from it provided the deeply sampled blood TCRbeta repertoires that made up the dataset.

A word on this clone: The antigen this receptor binds is unknown. No much larger clonotype is one base removed from it; base qualities were not supplied.

The germline ends are 14 bases apart after V is trimmed by 7 bases and J by 5 bases. As encoded in the germline V gene, CDR1 is SGHTA while CDR2 is FQGNSA. The CDR3 covers 13 residues, taking in both the cysteine and the phenylalanine. The only DNA kept is the CDR3, 39 bases in frame from the first base. Study-wide conclusions, independent of this receptor: How much clinical and demographic metadata was included differed by source and by participant, and the metadata was provided uncurated.

Enrolling through a virtual design, the prospective study's participants ranged in age from roughly 18 to 90 years and lived across some 22 United States geographic areas. In the prospective study, participants were assigned to cohorts based on the clinical history participants reported in a screening survey and a study questionnaire. A participant counted as exposed if, within 2 weeks of entering the study, that participant had been in contact with someone who had a PCR-confirmed or clinician-diagnosed COVID-19 case. Mobile phlebotomists in the prospective study collected whole blood, serum and a nasopharyngeal or oropharyngeal swab from every participant. Over a roughly 2-month period, participants in the prospective study had the option of providing additional blood draws and questionnaires. Before DNA extraction, blood samples from the prospective study were shipped at room temperature or frozen.

TCRbeta CDR3 regions were amplified from genomic DNA by means of the immunoSEQ Assay, a bias-controlled multiplex PCR. On the authors' methods: Within the assay, amplification of reference gene primers was used to estimate how many nucleated cells each sample contained. To quantify the absolute abundance of each unique TCRbeta CDR3 rearrangement, sequence reads were collapsed and filtered. Productive Simpson clonality was computed per sample as the square root of Simpson's diversity index over productive rearrangements. TCRdb obtained this table from immuneACCESS and retained in-frame rearrangements with V and J assigned. These tables miss some clones; where compared with another copy, unresolved V genes account for less than half of the shortfall, and the remainder is unexplained. That table gives V, J and clone size, and the DNA gave D and trimming. The sample table records hundreds of thousands of clones; roughly 84% of these occur just once. The ten top clones hold approximately 1.5% of the sample.

The clonotype originates from a woman under 30 who had been exposed to COVID-19. Material for sequencing was PBMCs or T cells enriched from blood (not recorded which). The chain is assembled from TRBV7-2 and TRBJ1-1, with no confidently assigned D gene. The CDR3 region has the sequence CASTSTTGTEAFF. The nucleotides are TGTGCCAGCACTAGTACGACGGGGACTGAAGCTTTCTTT.